Sequencing of this T cell receptor (beta chain) was carried out in a study of shared clonotypes between healthy human individuals (dated by TCRdb to 2018 to 2020). For the wider study: The cohort comprised a couple of women and a few men aged 18 to 49 years. Different laboratories and diverse techniques were used to prepare libraries and sequence TCR repertoires, to increase sequencing depth and limit assay-specific biases. For each donor, CD4 naive and CD4 memory were each run on three plates, CD8 naive on two plates, and CD8 memory on one plate. Each donor's leukapheresis produced roughly between roughly 0.94 and 9.5 billion PBMCs. The study deeply sequenced blood TCR repertoires of five healthy adults to estimate repertoire size and the extent of clonotype sharing between individuals.

TCR CDR3 regions were amplified from genomic DNA by multiplex PCR using the deep immunoSEQ assay. Extracted genomic DNA from each cell subset was distributed evenly across all wells of several immunoSEQ 96-well plates, and each plate was treated as a replicate. For sorted subsets, about 220 ng of genomic DNA, equivalent to roughly 33,000 T cell genomes, went into each replicate PCR. The purified libraries were quantified using a Qubit 3.0 fluorometer, sized with a Bioanalyzer 2100, and then quantified again using the KAPA Library Quantification kit. Each immunoSEQ 96-well plate was sequenced on its own single-read 150-cycle Illumina NextSeq 550 flow cell. The authors processed their data as follows. Because the immunoSEQ output included only junctional sequences and no quality scores, the filtering could not be the same as the filtering used for full-length reads. To assign V/J genes and CDR3, sequences were annotated using PyIR, a Python wrapper for IgBLAST v1.9, with IMGT germline references. Reads were removed for weak V/J assignments (E-value above 1e-6), missing CDR3, stop codons, out-of-frame junctions, or ambiguous translated residues. A V3J clonotype was defined by an identical inferred V gene, J gene, and CDR3 amino acid sequence. To compute the percentage overlap between repertoires, the number of shared unique clonotypes was divided by the size of the smaller repertoire. Repertoire richness was assessed with RTK rarefaction, the Chao1 estimator, and Recon v2.1 estimates of unobserved clonotypes. OLGA was used to compute generation probabilities for all TCRbeta clonotypes that the gDNA method yielded from four donors. TCRdb stores this immuneACCESS table with in-frame sequences only. Part of the clones is absent; in the studies checked, under half of the shortfall reflects unresolved V genes, and no reason is known for the rest. D and trimming were read from the DNA, whereas the V and J calls and clone size are those reported in that table. For this sample the table gives around 980,000 clones, of which approximately 80% were detected only once. The top ten hold 0.5% to 0.65% of the sample.

The donors were healthy, HIV-negative adults with no recently reported acute infections or vaccinations. All donors were Caucasian adults living in Nashville, Tennessee, USA. Magnetic negative selection was used to enrich CD4+ T cells, after which naive cells were positively selected on CD45RA and the negative fraction became the memory subset. Blood was collected by leukapheresis, and PBMCs were isolated by Ficoll-Histopaque density gradient centrifugation and then cryopreserved in liquid nitrogen vapor phase. Analytical flow cytometry was used to check the purity and quantity of each magnetically sorted T cell population. Genomic DNA was isolated from every sorted fraction and measured by UV absorbance on a Nanodrop 2000c. With regard to this clone: Which antigen it targets is not known. No much larger clonotype is one base removed from it; base qualities were not supplied.

Overall study results and their limits: Naive subsets generally had larger estimated clonotype richness than memory subsets. When four donors were compared, the shared fraction of clonotypes was roughly 4.8% for naive CD4, around 3.6% for naive CD8, about 2.5% for memory CD4, and 0.3% to 0.5% for memory CD8. Rarefaction of sorted-subset datasets indicated incomplete sequencing despite the large sequencing depth. The small number of donors limited the genetic and exposure-history diversity represented. Compared with non-shared clonotypes, the clonotypes found in all four sorted-subset donors had higher generation probabilities. Pairwise subsampling indicated that sequencing depth was expected to affect the degree of clonotype sharing among donors. Sampling was restricted to blood, and TCR repertoires in tissues likely differ from the TCR repertoires found in blood.

The clonotype was recovered from a man between 18 and 35 years old in good health. Some clones in this sample may be carry-over from other donors' samples. Sequencing input: memory CD4+ T cells from PBMCs. This specimen's cell subset or site label, per the study, means: CD45RA-negative fraction.

The CDR3 is CASSLSGNQETQYF. The DNA is as follows: TGTGCCAGCTCCCTTAGCGGGAACCAAGAGACCCAGTACTTC. Recombination connected TRBV18 to TRBJ2-5; 8 middle bases align to TRBD2. Relative to germline, V is missing 6 bases and J is missing 0 bases, with 3 bases of the junction outside any gene match. The germline V gene encodes CDR1 KGHSH and CDR2 LQKENI. Spanning cysteine to phenylalanine, the CDR3 consists of 14 amino acids. The read is trimmed to its CDR3 DNA, 42 bases read in frame from base 1.